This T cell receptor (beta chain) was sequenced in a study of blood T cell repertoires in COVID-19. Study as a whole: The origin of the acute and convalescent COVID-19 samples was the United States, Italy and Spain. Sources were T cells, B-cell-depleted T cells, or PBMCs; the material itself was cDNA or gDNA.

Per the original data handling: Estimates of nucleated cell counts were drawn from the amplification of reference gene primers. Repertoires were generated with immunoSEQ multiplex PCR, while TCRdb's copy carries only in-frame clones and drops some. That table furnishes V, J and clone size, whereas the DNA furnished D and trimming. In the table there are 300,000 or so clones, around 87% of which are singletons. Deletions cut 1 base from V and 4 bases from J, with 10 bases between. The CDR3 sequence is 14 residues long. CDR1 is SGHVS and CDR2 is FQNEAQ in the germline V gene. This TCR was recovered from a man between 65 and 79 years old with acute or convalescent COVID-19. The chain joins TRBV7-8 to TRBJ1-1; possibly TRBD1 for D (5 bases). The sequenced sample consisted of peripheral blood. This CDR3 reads CASSLVTGGTEAFF. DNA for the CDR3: TGTGCCAGCAGCTTAGTTACGGGGGGCACTGAAGCTTTCTTT.